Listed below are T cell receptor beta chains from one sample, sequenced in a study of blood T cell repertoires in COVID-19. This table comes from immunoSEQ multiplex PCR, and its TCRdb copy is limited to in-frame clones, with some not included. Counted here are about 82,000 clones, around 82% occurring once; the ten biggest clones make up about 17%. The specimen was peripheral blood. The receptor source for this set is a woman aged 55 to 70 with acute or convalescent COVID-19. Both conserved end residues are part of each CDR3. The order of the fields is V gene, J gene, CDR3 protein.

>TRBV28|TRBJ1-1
CASSIDQGLGTEAFF
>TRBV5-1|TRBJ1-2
CASSLVGEYPYTF
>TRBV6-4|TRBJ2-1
CASSDGAGAVNEQFF
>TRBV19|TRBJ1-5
CASGGTVIDDQPQHF
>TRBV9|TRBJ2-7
CASSVEIAGASYEQYF
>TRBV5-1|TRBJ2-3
CASSLQGGGTDTQYF
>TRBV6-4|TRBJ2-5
CASSLLAGAIETQYF
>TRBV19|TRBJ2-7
CASSLWTGGDYEQYF
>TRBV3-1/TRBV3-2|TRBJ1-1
CASSQDTGSAFF
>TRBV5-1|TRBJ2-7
CASRLAEISYEQYF
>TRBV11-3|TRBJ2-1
CASSQKVGTGDNEQFF
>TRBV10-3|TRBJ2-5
CAISEQGGALGTQYF
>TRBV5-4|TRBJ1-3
CASSLGGQFSGNTIYF
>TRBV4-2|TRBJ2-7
CASSHTGTGGGYEQYF
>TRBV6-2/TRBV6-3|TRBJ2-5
CASSYGALAGGLETQYF
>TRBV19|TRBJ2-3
CASSIGGGPSDTQYF
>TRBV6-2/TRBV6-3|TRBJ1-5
CASSYDPGRQWGNQPQHF
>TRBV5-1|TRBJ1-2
CASSDTASVGYTF
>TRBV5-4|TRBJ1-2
CASSLDGTGVYGYTF
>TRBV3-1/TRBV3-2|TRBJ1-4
CASSAGTNEKLFF
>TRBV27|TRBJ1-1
CASSWGRGNTEAFF
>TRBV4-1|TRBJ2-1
CASSLIAGGIDEQFF
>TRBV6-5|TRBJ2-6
CASGTDSGANVLTF
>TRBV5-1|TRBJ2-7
CASSPTLAGTPVQYF
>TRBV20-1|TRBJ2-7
CSASRDTYEQYF
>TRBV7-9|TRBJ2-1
CASSLIGGEQFF
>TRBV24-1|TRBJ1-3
CATSRGGGLSGNTIYF
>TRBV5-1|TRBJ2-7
CASSFAGSYEQYF
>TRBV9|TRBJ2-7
CASSPVGTGGYEQYF
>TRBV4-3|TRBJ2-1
CASSHPQAKRGGVYNEQFF
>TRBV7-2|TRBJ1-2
CASSLDGTGTPYGYTF